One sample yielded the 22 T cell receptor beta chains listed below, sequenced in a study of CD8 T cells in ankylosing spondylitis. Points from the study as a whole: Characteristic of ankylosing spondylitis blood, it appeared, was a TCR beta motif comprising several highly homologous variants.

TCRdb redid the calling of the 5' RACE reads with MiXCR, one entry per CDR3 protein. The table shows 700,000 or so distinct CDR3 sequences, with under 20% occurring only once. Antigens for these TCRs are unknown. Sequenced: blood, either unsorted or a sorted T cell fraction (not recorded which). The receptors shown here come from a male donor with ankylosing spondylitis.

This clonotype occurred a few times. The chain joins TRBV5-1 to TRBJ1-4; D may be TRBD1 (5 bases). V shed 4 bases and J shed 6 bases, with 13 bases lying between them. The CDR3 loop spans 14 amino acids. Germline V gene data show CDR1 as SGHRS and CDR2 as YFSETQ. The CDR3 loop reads CASSPGPPDEKLFF. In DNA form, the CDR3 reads TGCGCCAGCAGCCCGGGACCCCCGGATGAAAAACTGTTTTTT.

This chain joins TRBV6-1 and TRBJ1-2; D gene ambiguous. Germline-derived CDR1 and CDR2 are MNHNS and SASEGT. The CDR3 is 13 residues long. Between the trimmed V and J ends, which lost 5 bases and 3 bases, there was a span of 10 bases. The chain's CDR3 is CASSPGGYYGYTF. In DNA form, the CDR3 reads TGTGCCAGCAGTCCGGGAGGTTACTATGGCTACACCTTC.

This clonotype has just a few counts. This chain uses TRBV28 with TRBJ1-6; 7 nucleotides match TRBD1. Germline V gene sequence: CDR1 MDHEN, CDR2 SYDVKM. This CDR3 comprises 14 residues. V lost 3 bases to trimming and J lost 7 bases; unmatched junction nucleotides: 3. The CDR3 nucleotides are TGTGCCAGCAGTTTTCTGGACAGGAATTCACCCCTCCACTTT. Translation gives CASSFLDRNSPLHF.

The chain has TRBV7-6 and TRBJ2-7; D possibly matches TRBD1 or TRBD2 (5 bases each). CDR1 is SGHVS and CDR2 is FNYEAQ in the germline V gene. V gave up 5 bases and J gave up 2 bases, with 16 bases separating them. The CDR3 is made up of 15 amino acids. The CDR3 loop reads CASSIRYTGPYEQYF. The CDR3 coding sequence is TGTGCCAGCAGCATCCGATATACGGGACCCTACGAGCAGTACTTC.

CDR3 sequence reads: CAWARLADYNEQFF. The DNA for the CDR3 is TGTGCCTGGGCCCGACTAGCGGACTACAATGAGCAGTTCTTC. The chain employs TRBV30 and TRBJ2-1; 9 bases line up with TRBD2. J lost 3 bases, V lost 5 bases, and 5 bases had no gene match. The CDR3 has 14 residues. Germline CDR1 reads GTSNPN; CDR2 reads SVGIG (reference sequence).

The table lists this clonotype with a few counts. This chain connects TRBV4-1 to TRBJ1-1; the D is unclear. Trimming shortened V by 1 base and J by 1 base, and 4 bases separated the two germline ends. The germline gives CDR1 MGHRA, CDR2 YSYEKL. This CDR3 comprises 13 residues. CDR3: CASSQAGNTEAFF. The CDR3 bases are TGCGCCAGCAGCCAAGCAGGGAACACTGAAGCTTTCTTT.

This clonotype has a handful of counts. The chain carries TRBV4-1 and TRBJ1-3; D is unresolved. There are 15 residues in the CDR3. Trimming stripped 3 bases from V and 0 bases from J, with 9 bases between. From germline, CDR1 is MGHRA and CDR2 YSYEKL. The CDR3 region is CASSQTLISGNTIYF. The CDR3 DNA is TGCGCCAGCAGCCAGACTCTGATCTCTGGAAACACCATATATTTT.

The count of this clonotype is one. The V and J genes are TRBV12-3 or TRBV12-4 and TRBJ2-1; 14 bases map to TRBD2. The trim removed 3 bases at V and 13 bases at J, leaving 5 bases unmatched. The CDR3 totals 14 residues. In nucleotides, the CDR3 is TGTGCCAGCAGTTTTGGACTAGCGGGAGGATCCCAGTTCTTC. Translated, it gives CASSFGLAGGSQFF.

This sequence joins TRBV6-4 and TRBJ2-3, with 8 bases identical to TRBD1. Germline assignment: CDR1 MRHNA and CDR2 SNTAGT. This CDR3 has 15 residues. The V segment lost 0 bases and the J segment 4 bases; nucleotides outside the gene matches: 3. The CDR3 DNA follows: TGTGCCAGCAGTGACTCTGCAGGGGGCGCAGATACGCAGTATTTT. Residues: CASSDSAGGADTQYF.

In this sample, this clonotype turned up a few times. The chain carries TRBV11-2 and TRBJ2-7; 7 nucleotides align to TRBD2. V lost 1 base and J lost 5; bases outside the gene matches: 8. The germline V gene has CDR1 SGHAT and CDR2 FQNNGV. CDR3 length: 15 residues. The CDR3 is CASSLGSGGTHEQYF. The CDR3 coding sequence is TGTGCCAGCAGCTTAGGTTCCGGGGGGACCCACGAGCAGTACTTC. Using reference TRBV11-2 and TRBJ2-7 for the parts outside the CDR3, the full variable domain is EAGVAQSPRYKIIEKRQSVAFWCNPISGHATLYWYQQILGQGPKLLIQFQNNGVVDDSQLPKDRFSAERLKGVDSTLKIQPAKLEDSAVYLCASSLGSGGTHEQYFGPGTRLTVT.

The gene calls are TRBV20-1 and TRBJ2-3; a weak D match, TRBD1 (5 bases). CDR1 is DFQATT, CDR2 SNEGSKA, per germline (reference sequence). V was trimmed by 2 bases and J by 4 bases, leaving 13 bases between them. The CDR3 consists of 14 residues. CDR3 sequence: CSARPAGLADTQYF. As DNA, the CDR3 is TGCAGTGCTAGACCGGCAGGGCTCGCAGATACGCAGTATTTT.

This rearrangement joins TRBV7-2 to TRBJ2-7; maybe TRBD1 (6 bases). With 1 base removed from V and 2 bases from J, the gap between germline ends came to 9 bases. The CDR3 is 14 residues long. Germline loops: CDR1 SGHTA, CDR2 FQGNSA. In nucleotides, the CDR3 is TGTGCCAGCAGCTTAGGGGGACACCCCTACGAGCAGTACTTC. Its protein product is CASSLGGHPYEQYF.

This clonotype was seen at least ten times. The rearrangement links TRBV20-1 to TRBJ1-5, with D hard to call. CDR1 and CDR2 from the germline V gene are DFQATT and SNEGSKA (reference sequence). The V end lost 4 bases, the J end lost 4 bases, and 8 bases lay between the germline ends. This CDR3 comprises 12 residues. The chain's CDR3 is CSAMMGNQPQHF. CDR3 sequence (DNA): TGCAGTGCTATGATGGGGAATCAGCCCCAGCATTTT.

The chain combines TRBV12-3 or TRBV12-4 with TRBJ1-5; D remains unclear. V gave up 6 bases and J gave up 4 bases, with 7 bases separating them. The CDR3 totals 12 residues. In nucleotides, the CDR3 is TGTGCCAGCAGCTGGAATAATCAGCCCCAGCATTTT. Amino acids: CASSWNNQPQHF.

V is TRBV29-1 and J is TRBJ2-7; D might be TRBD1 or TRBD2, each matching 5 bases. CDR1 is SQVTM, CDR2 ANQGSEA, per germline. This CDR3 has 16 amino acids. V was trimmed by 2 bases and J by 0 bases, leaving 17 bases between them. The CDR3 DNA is TGCAGCGTTGAACTTCCGGGACCGAGGAGCTCCTACGAGCAGTACTTC. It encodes CSVELPGPRSSYEQYF.

CDR3 coding DNA: TGCGCCAGCAGCTGGGGTTTGGAGCTGGGTACGCAGTATTTT. The encoded protein is CASSWGLELGTQYF. The V call is TRBV5-1, the J call TRBJ2-3, with D hard to call. CDR3 length: 14 residues. Germline-derived CDR1 and CDR2 are SGHRS and YFSETQ. V shed 3 bases and J shed 8 bases, with 16 bases lying between them.

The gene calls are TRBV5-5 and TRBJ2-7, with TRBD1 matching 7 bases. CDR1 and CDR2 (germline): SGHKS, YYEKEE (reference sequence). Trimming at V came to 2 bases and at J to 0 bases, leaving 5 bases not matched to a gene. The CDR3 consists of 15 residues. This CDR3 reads CASSLTGAASYEQYF. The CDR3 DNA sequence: TGTGCCAGCAGCTTAACAGGGGCTGCCTCCTACGAGCAGTACTTC.

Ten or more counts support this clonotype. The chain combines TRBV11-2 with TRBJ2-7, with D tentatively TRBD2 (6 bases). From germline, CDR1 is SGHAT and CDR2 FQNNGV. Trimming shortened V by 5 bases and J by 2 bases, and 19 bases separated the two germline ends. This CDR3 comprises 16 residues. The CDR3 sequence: CASSPGGGRGPYEQYF. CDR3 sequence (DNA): TGTGCCAGCAGCCCCGGGGGAGGAAGAGGTCCCTACGAGCAGTACTTC.

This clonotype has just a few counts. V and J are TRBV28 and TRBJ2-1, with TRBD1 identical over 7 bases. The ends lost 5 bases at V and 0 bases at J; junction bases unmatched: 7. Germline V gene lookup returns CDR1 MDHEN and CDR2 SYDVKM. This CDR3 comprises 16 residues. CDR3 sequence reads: CASSTGQTFSYNEQFF. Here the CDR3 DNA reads TGTGCCAGCAGTACGGGACAGACCTTCTCCTACAATGAGCAGTTCTTC.

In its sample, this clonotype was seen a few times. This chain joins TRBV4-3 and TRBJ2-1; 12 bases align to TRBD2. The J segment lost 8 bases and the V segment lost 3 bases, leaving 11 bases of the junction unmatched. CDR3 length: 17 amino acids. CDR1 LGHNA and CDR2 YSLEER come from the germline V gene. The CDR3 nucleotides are TGCGCCAGCAGCCAGAGGACTAGCGGGACGGACGTCGATGAGCAGTTCTTC. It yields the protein CASSQRTSGTDVDEQFF.

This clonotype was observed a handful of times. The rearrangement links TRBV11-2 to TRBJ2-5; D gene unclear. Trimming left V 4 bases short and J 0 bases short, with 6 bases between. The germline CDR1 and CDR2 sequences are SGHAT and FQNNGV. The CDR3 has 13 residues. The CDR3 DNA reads TGTGCCAGCAGCTCCTACAACCAAGAGACCCAGTACTTC. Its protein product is CASSSYNQETQYF.

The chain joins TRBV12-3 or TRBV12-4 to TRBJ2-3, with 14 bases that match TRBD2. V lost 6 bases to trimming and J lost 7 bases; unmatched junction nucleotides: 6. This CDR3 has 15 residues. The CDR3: CASRLTSGGANTQYF. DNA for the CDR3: TGTGCCAGCAGGTTGACTAGCGGGGGGGCAAATACGCAGTATTTT.